This T cell receptor beta chain stems from a study of cytomegalovirus exposure and HLA in healthy donors. Whole-study results and caveats: CMV antigen specificity of a few CMV-associated chains was confirmed in vitro. The authors later found most CMV-associated TCR beta chains appeared HLA-restricted. In a later analysis, TCR beta V- and J-gene trimming was associated with a missense DCLRE1C variant.

PCR amplification relied on 60 Vbeta primers (plus 13 Jbeta primers). The data were produced by immunoSEQ multiplex PCR, yet TCRdb's version contains in-frame clones alone and is incomplete. This sample contains more than 200,000 clones. Worth noting for this clone: Its antigen is currently unknown.

The J segment lost 4 bases and the V segment lost 3 bases, leaving 11 bases of the junction unmatched. The CDR3 covers 18 residues. Germline assignment: CDR1 ENHRY and CDR2 SYGVKD. The sequenced material came from PBMCs. The TCR sequence derives from a woman in her 30s in good health and CMV-seropositive. The rearrangement uses TRBV10-3 and TRBJ2-3; 12 nucleotides match TRBD2. CDR3 sequence: CAISEGGLAGGQADTQYF. CDR3 nucleotides: TGTGCCATCAGTGAAGGGGGGCTAGCGGGGGGGCAAGCAGATACGCAGTATTTT.